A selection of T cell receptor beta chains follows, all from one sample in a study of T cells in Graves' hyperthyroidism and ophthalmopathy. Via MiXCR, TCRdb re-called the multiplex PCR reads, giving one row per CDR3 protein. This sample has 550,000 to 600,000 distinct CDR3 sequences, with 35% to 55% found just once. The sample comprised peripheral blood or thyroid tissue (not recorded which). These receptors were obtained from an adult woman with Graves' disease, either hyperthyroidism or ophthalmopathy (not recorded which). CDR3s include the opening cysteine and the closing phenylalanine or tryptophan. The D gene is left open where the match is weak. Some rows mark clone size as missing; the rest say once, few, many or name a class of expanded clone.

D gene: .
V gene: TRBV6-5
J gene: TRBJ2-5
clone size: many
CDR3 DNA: TGTGCCAGCAGTGACGGGACGGTGTACCAAGAGACCCAGTACTTC
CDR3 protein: CASSDGTVYQETQYF

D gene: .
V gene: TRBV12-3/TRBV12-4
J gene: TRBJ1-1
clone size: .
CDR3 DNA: TGTGCCAGCACCCTGGGGGGTTGGGGGACTGAAGCTTTCTTT
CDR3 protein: CASTLGGWGTEAFF

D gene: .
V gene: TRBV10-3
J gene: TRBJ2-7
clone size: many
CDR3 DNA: TGTGCCATCACTTCGTCCCCTGGGGAGCAGTACTTC
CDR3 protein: CAITSSPGEQYF

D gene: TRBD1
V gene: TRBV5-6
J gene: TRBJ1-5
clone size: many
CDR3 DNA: TGTGCCAGCAGCTTTGGGACAGGCCATCAGCCCCAGCATTTT
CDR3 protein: CASSFGTGHQPQHF

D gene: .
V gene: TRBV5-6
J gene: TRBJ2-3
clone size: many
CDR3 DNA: TGTGCCAGCAGCTTCGATCTTAACACAGATACGCAGTATTTT
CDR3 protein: CASSFDLNTDTQYF

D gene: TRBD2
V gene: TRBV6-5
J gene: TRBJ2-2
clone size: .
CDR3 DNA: TGTGCCAGCAGTTACTCTTCCCCCCTAGCGGGGGCCACCGGGGAGCTGTTTTTT
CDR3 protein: CASSYSSPLAGATGELFF

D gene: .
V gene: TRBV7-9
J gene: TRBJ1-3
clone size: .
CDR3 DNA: TGTGCCAGCAGCTTACGGGCGAGACAGATGGGAAACACCATATATTTT
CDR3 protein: CASSLRARQMGNTIYF

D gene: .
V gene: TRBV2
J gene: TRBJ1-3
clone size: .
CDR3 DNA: TGTGCCAGCAGTGAACGGGGGCCTTCCCGGGGAAACACCATATATTTT
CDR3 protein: CASSERGPSRGNTIYF

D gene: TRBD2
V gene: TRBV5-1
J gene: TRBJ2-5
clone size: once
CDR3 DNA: TGCGCCAGCAGCTGGGGTGCTAGCGGGTTTCAAGAGACCCAGTACTTC
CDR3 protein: CASSWGASGFQETQYF

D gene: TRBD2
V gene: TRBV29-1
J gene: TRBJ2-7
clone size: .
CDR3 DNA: TGCAGCCCCCTCCCACTAGCGGGGCTTGGATACGAGCAGTACTTC
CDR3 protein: CSPLPLAGLGYEQYF

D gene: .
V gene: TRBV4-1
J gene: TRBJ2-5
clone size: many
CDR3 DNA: TGCGCCAGCAGGGTCGACCCGGGTTGGCCGAGGGAGACCCAGTACTTC
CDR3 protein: CASRVDPGWPRETQYF

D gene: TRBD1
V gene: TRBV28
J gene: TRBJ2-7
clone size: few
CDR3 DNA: TGTGCCAGCAGTAACAGGGGATCGAAGGTCGAGCAGTACTTC
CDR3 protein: CASSNRGSKVEQYF

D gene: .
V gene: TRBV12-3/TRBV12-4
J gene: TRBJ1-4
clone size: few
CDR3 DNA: TGTGCCAGCATCTTAGGGGGTGAAAAACTGTTTTTT
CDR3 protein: CASILGGEKLFF

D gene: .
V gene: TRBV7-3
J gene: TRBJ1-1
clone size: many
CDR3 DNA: TGTGCCAGCAGCTTAGACGGGCGGGCTGAAGCTTTCTTT
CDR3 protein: CASSLDGRAEAFF

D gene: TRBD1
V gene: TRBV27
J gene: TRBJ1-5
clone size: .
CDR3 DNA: TGTGCCAGCAGTTTATTTGCGGACAGGGGTCCCCAGCATTTT
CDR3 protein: CASSLFADRGPQHF

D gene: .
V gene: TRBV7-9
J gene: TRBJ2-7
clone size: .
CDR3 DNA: TGTGCCAGCAACCTCGGCCGGCTGGGAAGCAGAAACGAGCAGTACTTC
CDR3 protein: CASNLGRLGSRNEQYF

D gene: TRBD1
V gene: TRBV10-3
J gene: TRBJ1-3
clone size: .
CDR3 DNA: TGTGCCATCAGTGAAACGGGGGGACAGAGCTCTGGAAACACCATATATTTT
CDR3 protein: CAISETGGQSSGNTIYF

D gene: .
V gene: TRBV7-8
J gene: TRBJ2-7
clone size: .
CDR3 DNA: TGTGCCAGCAGCTTAGCGAGGACTCGCGGAGCCTACGAGCAGTACTTC
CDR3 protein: CASSLARTRGAYEQYF

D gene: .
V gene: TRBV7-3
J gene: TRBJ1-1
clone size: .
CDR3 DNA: TGTGCCAGCAGCTTACTCGGGATCATGAACACTGAAGCTTTCTTT
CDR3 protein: CASSLLGIMNTEAFF

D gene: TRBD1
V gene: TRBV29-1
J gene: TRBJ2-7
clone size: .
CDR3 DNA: TGCAGCGTCAGCCCGGGACAGGGGGGCGGGGAGCAGTACTTC
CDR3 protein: CSVSPGQGGGEQYF

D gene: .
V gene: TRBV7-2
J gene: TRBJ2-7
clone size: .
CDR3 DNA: TGTGCCAGCAGCTCGGCGATCGAGCAGTACTTC
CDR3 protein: CASSSAIEQYF

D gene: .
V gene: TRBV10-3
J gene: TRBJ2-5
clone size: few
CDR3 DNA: TGTGCCATCAGTGAGTCTACAGGAGCGGCCCAGTACTTC
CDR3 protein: CAISESTGAAQYF

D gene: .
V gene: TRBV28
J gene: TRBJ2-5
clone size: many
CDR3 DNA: TGTGCCAGCAGAGAGCCGCAAGAGACCCAGTACTTC
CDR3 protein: CASREPQETQYF

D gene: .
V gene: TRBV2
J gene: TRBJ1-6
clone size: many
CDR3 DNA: TGTGCCAGCAGTATGGGGGAACCTTCACCCCTCCACTTT
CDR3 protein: CASSMGEPSPLHF

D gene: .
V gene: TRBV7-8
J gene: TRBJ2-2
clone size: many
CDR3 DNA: TGTGCCAGCAGCTTACGGCTGGGGCGGCGGACCGGGGAGCTGTTTTTT
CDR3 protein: CASSLRLGRRTGELFF

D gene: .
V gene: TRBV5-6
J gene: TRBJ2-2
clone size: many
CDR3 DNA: TGTGCCAGCAGCCCGAAAACGCGGGTCGGGGAGCTGTTTTTT
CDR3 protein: CASSPKTRVGELFF

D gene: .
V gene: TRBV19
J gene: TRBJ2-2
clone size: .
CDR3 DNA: TGTGCCAGTAGGGGCCGGAGAAACACCGGGGAGCTGTTTTTT
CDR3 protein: CASRGRRNTGELFF

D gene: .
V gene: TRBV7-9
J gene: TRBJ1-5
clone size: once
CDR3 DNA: TGTGCCAGCAGCTTTCTAGACAGCAATCAGCCCCAGCATTTT
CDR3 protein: CASSFLDSNQPQHF

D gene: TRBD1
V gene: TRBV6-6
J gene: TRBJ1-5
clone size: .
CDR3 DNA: TGTGCCAGCAGTCATTACCCTGGAACAGGGGACCAGCCCCAGCATTTT
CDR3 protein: CASSHYPGTGDQPQHF

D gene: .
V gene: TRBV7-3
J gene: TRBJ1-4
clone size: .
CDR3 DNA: TGTGCCAGCAGCTTAACGGCGGGCATGGGTGAAAAACTGTTTTTT
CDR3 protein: CASSLTAGMGEKLFF

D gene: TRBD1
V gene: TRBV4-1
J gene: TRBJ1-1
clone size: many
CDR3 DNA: TGCGCCAGCAGGTGGACAGGGGCGGCTGAAGCTTTCTTT
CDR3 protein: CASRWTGAAEAFF

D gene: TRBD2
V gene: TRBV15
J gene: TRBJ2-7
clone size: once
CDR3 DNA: TGCGCCAGCAGCTGGACTAGCGGGCTAAGGAGCGAGCAGTACTTC
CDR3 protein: CASSWTSGLRSEQYF

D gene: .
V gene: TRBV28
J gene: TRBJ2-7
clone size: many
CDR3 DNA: TGTGCCAGCAGGGAGGGGGGACTCCCCTACGAGCAGTACTTC
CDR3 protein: CASREGGLPYEQYF

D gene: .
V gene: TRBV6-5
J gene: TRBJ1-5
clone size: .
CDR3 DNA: TGTGCCGGCAGTTTACACGTAATTAGCGGCAATCAGCCCCAGCATTTT
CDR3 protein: CAGSLHVISGNQPQHF

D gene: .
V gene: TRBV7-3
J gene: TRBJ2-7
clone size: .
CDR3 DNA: TGTGCCAGCAGCTTATGGTGCTTGTGTACCTACGAGCAGTACTTC
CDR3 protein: CASSLWCLCTYEQYF

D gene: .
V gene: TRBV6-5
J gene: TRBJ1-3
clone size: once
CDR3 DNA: TGTGCCAGCACCTTCTCGACTAGGGATTCCTTCCAAAACACCATATATTTT
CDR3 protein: CASTFSTRDSFQNTIYF

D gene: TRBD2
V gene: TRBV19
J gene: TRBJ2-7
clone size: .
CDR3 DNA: TGTGCCAGTACCAACCGGGGGGGGAACGAGCAGTACTTC
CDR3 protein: CASTNRGGNEQYF

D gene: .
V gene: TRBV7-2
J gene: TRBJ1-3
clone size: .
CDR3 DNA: TGTGCCAGCAGCCTAGATTGGTCTGGAAACACCATATATTTT
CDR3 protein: CASSLDWSGNTIYF

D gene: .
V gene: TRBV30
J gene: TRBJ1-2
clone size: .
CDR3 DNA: TGTGCCTGTAGTGAAGTGAAGGGCTACACCTTC
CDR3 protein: CACSEVKGYTF

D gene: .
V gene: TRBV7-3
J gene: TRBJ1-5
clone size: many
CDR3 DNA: TGTGCCAGCAGCCAAGGCAGGGATCAGCCCCAGCATTTT
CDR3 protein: CASSQGRDQPQHF

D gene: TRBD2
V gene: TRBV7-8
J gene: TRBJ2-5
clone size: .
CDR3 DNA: TGTGCCAGCAGTCCTAGCGGGAGGGAAGAGACCCAGTACTTC
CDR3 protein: CASSPSGREETQYF

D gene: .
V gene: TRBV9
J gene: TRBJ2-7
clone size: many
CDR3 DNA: TGTGCCAGCAGCGTGGGGGCGGACTCCTACGAGCAGTACTTC
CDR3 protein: CASSVGADSYEQYF

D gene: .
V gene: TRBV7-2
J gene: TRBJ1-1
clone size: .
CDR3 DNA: TGTGCCAGCAGCTTAGGGCGAGTTGGTGAAGCTTTCTTT
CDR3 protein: CASSLGRVGEAFF

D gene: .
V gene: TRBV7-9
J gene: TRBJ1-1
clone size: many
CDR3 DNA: TGTGCCAGCAGCCGGTGGGAGGAGAACACTGAAGCTTTCTTT
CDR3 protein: CASSRWEENTEAFF

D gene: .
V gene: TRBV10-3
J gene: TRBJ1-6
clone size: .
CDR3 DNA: TGTGCCATCAGTGAGTCGTCGCGACCCCTCCACTTT
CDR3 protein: CAISESSRPLHF

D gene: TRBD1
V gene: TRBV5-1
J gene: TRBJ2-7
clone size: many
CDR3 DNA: TGCGCCAGCAGCCCCGACAGGGGGCTCAGCATCTACGAGCAGTACTTC
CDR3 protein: CASSPDRGLSIYEQYF

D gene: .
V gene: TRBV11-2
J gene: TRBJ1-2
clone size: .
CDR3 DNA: TGTGCCAGCAGCTTTGGGGGGGGGGGATACACCTTC
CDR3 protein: CASSFGGGGYTF

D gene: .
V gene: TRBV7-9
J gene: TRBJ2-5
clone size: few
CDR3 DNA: TGTGCCAGCAGCCCCCTCCCCACCCAGTACTTC
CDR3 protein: CASSPLPTQYF

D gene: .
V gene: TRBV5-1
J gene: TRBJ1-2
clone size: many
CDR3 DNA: TGCGCCAGCAGCTGGGAAACTGGTGGCTACACCTTC
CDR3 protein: CASSWETGGYTF